A few counts support the clone carrying this T cell receptor (beta chain). This specimen comes from a study of blood T cells in healthy people across ages. Using a J-beta primer mix together with a sample-barcoded 5' primer, a second PCR was run for about 6 to 11 cycles. From the 5' RACE reads, TCRdb called clonotypes with MiXCR, one entry per CDR3 protein. This table holds hundreds of thousands of distinct CDR3 sequences, roughly 43% found once. The CDR3 length is 14 residues. Trimming cost V 2 bases and J 4 bases, with 9 bases left between them. Looked up from germline, CDR1 is MNHEY and CDR2 is SVGEGT.

This receptor was identified in a man older than 75 in good health. V usage is TRBV6-2 or TRBV6-3 and J usage is TRBJ1-5; D remains ambiguous. What was sequenced was blood. The CDR3 spells CASSYPAGNQPQHF. DNA of the CDR3: TGTGCCAGCAGTTACCCGGCAGGAAATCAGCCCCAGCATTTT.